This TCR beta chain was profiled in a study of blood T cell repertoires in COVID-19. On the study more broadly: Acute-phase and convalescent COVID-19 samples originated in the United States, Italy and Spain.

Patients of the Seattle cohort, enrolled during active infection, were followed longitudinally. Sequenced by immunoSEQ multiplex PCR; TCRdb stores in-frame clones only, minus some. The table shows 300,000 to 350,000 clones, with roughly 87% occurring only once. CDR1 LGHNA and CDR2 YNFKEQ come from the germline V gene. The CDR3 contains 15 residues. Trimming shortened V by 2 bases and J by 4 bases, and 12 bases separated the two germline ends. This receptor was obtained from a man between 25 and 39 years old with COVID-19, enrolled during active disease. Sequencing used peripheral blood. The rearrangement joins TRBV4-2 to TRBJ2-1; the D gene is possibly TRBD1 (7 bases). DNA of the CDR3: TGTGCCAGCAGCCAACTGGCAGGGGGGTACAATGAGCAGTTCTTC. The encoded protein is CASSQLAGGYNEQFF.